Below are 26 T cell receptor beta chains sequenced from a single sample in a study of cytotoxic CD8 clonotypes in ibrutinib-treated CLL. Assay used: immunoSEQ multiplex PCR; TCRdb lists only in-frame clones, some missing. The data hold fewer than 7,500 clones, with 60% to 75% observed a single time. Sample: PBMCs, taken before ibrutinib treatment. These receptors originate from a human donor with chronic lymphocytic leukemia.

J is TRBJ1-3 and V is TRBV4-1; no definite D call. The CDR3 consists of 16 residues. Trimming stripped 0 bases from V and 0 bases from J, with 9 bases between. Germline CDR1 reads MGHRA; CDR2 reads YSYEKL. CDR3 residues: CASSQDRNPSGNTIYF. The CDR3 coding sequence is TGCGCCAGCAGCCAAGATAGGAACCCCTCTGGAAACACCATATATTTT.

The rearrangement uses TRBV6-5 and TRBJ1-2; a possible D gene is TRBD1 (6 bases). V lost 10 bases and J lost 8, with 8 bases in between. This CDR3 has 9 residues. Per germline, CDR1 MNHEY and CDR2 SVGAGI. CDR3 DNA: TGTGCCACCGGACAGGGCTACACCTTC. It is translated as CATGQGYTF.

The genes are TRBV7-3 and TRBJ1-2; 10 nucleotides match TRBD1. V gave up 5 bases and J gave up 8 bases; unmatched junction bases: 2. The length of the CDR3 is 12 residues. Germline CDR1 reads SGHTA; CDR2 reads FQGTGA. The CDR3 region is CASSATGGGYTF. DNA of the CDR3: TGTGCCAGCAGCGCGACAGGGGGCGGCTACACCTTC.

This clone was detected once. DNA of the CDR3: TGTGCCAGCAGCTTAGACGGGGTTTTAGGCTACACCTTC. It yields the protein CASSLDGVLGYTF. This chain links TRBV11-2 with TRBJ1-2; D is ambiguous. Germline loops: CDR1 SGHAT, CDR2 FQNNGV. V was cut by 0 bases and J by 8 bases, with 10 bases left in between. The CDR3 has 13 amino acids.

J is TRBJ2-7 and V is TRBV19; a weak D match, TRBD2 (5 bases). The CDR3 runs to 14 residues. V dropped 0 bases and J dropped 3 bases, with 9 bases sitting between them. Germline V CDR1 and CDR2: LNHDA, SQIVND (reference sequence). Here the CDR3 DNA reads TGTGCCAGTAGTATAGATCACCGGGGCTACGAGCAGTACTTC. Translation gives CASSIDHRGYEQYF.

CDR3 bases: TGCGCCAGCAGTGGGACTAGCGGCCAAGAGACCCAGTACTTC. Its translation is CASSGTSGQETQYF. The chain is built from TRBV10-2 and TRBJ2-5; 10 bases fit TRBD2. The length of the CDR3 is 14 residues. V lost 4 bases to trimming and J lost 1 base; unmatched junction nucleotides: 0. Germline V gene sequence: CDR1 WSHSY, CDR2 SAAADI.

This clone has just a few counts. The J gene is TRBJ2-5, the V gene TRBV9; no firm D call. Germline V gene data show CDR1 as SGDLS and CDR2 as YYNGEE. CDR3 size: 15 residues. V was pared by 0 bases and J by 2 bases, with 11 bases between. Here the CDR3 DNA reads TGTGCCAGCAGCGTAGCTTTCAGCGCTCAAGAGACCCAGTACTTC. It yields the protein CASSVAFSAQETQYF.

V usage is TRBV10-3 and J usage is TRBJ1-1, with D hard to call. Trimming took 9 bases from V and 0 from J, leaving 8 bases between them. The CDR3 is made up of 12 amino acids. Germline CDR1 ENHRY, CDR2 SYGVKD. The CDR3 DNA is TGTGCCATTCAAGGTGTGAACACTGAAGCTTTCTTT. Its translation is CAIQGVNTEAFF.

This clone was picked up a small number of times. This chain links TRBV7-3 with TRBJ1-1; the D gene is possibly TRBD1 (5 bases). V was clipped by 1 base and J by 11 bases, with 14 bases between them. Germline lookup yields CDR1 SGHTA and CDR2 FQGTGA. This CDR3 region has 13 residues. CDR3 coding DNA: TGTGCCAGCAGCTTAAATTCGGGGCTCGAGGCTTTCTTT. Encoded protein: CASSLNSGLEAFF. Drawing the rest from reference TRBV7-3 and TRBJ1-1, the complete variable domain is GAGVSQTPSNKVTEKGKYVELRCDPISGHTALYWYRQSLGQGPEFLIYFQGTGAADDSGLPNDRFFAVRPEGSVSTLKIQRTERGDSAVYLCASSLNSGLEAFFGQGTRLTVV.

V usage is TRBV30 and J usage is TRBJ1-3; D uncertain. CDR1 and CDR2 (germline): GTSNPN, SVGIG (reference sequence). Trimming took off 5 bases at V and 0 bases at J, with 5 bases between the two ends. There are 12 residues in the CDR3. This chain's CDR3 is CAWALSGNTIYF. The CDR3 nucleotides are TGTGCCTGGGCGCTCTCTGGAAACACCATATATTTT.

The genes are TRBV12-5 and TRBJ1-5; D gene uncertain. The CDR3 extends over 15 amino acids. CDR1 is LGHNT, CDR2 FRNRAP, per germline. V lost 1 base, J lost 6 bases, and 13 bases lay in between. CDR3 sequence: CASGLGMIEGQPQHF. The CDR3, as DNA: TGTGCTAGTGGTTTGGGGATGATCGAGGGTCAGCCCCAGCATTTT.

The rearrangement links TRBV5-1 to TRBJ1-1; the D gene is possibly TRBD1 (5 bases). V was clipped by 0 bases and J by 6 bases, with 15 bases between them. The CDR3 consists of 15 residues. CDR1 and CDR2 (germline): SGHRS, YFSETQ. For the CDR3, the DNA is TGCGCCAGCAGCTTGGTGGGGGAGAGGGGCGCTGAAGCTTTCTTT. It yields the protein CASSLVGERGAEAFF. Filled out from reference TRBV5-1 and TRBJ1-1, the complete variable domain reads KAGVTQTPRYLIKTRGQQVTLSCSPISGHRSVSWYQQTPGQGLQFLFEYFSETQRNKGNFPGRFSGRQFSNSRSEMNVSTLELGDSALYLCASSLVGERGAEAFFGQGTRLTVV.

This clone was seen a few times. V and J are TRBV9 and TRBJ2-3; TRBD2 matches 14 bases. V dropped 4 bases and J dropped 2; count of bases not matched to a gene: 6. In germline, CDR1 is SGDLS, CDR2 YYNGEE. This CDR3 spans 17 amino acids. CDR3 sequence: CASSPWTSGRNTDTQYF. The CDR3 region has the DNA TGTGCCAGCAGCCCCTGGACTAGCGGGAGGAACACAGATACGCAGTATTTT.

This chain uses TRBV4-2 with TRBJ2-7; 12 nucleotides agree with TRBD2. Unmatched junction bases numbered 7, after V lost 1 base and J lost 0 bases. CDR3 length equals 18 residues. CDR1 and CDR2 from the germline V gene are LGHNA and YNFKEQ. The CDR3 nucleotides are TGTGCCAGCAGCCAAGCCGGGACTAGCGGGTATAGCTCCTACGAGCAGTACTTC. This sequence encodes CASSQAGTSGYSSYEQYF.

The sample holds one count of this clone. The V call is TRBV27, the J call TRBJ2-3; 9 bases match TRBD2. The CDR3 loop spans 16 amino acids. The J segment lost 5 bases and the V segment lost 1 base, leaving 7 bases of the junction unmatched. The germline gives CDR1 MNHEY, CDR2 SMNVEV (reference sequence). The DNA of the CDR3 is TGTGCCAGCAGTTTATTTGGCGGGAGGGTACTAGATACGCAGTATTTT. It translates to CASSLFGGRVLDTQYF.

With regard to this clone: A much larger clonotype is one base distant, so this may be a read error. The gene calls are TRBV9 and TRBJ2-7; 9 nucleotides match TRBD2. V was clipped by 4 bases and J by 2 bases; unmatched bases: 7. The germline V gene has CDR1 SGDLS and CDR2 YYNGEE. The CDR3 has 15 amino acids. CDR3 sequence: CASSLKLAGTYEQYF. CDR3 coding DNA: TGTGCCAGCAGCTTAAAGCTAGCGGGGACCTACGAGCAGTACTTC.

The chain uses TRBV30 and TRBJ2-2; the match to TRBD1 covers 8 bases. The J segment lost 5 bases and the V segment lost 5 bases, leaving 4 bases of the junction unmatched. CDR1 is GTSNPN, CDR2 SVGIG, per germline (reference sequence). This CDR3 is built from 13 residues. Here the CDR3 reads CAWWQGATGELFF. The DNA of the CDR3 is TGTGCCTGGTGGCAGGGGGCTACCGGGGAGCTGTTTTTT.

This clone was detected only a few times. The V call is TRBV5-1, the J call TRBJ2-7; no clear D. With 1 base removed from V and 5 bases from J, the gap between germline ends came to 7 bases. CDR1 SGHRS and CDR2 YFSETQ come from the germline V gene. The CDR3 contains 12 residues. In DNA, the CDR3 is TGCGCCAGCAGCTTGCAACCCAACGAGCAGTACTTC. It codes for CASSLQPNEQYF.

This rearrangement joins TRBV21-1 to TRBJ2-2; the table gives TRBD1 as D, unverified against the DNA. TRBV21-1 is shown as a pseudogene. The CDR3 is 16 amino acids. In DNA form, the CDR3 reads TGTGCCAGCAGCAAAGTGGACAGGGGAGGAACCGGGGAGCTGTTTTTT. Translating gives CASSKVDRGGTGELFF.

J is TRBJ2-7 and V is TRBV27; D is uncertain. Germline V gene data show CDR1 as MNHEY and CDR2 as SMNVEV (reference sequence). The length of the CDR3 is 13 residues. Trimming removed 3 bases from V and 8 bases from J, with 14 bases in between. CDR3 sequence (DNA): TGTGCCAGCAGTTTCAGGCAGAGAGACAAGCAGTACTTC. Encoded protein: CASSFRQRDKQYF.

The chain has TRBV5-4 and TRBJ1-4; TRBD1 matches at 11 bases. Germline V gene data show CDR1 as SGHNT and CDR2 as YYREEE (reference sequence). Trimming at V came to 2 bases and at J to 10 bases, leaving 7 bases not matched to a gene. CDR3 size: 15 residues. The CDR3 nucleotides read TGTGCCAGCAGCTTTCAGGGACAGGGGGTGGGAAAACTGTTTTTT. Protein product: CASSFQGQGVGKLFF.

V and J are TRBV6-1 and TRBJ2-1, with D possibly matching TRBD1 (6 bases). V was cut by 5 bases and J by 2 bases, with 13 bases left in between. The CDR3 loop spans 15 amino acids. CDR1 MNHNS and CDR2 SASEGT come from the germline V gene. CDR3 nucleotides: TGTGCCAGCAGTAACGGACAGTGGCCCTACAATGAGCAGTTCTTC. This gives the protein CASSNGQWPYNEQFF.

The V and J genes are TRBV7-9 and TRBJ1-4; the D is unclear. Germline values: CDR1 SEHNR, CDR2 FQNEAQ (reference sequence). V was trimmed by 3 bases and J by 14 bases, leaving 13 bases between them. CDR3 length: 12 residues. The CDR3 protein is CASSFINEGLFF. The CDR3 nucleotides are TGTGCCAGCAGCTTTATAAATGAAGGGCTGTTTTTT. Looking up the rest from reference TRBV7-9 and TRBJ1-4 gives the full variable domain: DTGVSQNPRHKITKRGQNVTFRCDPISEHNRLYWYRQTLGQGPEFLTYFQNEAQLEKSRLLSDRFSAERPKGSFSTLEIQRTEQGDSAMYLCASSFINEGLFFGSGTQLSVL.

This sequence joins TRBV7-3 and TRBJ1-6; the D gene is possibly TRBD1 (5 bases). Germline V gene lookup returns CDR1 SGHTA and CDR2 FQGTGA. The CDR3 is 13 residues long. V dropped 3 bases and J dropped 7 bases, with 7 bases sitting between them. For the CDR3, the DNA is TGTGCCAGCAGCTTCCCAGGGAATTCACCCCTCCACTTT. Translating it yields CASSFPGNSPLHF. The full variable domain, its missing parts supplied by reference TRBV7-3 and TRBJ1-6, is GAGVSQTPSNKVTEKGKYVELRCDPISGHTALYWYRQSLGQGPEFLIYFQGTGAADDSGLPNDRFFAVRPEGSVSTLKIQRTERGDSAVYLCASSFPGNSPLHFGNGTRLTVT.

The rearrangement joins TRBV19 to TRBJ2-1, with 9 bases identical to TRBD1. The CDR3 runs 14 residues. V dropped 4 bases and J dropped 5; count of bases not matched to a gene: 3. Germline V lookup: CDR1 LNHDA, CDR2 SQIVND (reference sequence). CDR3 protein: CASSKGTGNNEQFF. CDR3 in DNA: TGTGCCAGTAGTAAAGGGACAGGGAACAATGAGCAGTTCTTC.

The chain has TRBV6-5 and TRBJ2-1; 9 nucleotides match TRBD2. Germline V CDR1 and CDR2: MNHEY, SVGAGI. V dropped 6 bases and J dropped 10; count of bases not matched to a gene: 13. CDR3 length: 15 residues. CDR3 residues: CASRAGVAGVGEQFF. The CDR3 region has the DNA TGTGCCAGCAGGGCCGGGGTAGCGGGAGTTGGGGAGCAGTTCTTC.